Each of the 11 T cell receptor beta chains below was sequenced from the same sample in a study of T cells in localized non-small cell lung cancer. Some clones are missing from TCRdb's copy, which holds only in-frame ones; the method was immunoSEQ multiplex PCR. The sample carries tens of thousands of clones, about 87% recorded once. Sequencing was performed on peripheral blood, taken before any cancer treatment. These receptor sequences come from a man aged 40 to 70 with stage I squamous cell lung carcinoma.

This rearrangement joins TRBV18 to TRBJ1-3; tentatively, D is TRBD1 (5 bases). With 8 bases removed from V and 7 bases from J, the gap between germline ends came to 18 bases. The CDR3 runs 14 residues. CDR1 and CDR2 from the germline V gene are KGHSH and LQKENI. CDR3 nucleotides: TGTGCCAGCCGCCCGCAGGGAAGTGGGAACACCATATATTTT. Its translation: CASRPQGSGNTIYF. Full variable domain (missing parts from reference TRBV18 and TRBJ1-3): NAGVMQNPRHLVRRRGQEARLRCSPMKGHSHVYWYRQLPEEGLKFMVYLQKENIIDESGMPKERFSAEFPKEGPSILRIQQVVRGDSAAYFCASRPQGSGNTIYFGEGSWLTVV.

This chain uses TRBV11-2 with TRBJ2-5; D gene uncertain. This CDR3 has 13 residues. Trimming removed 4 bases at V and 4 bases at J, with 10 bases between. Per the germline V gene, CDR1 is SGHAT and CDR2 is FQNNGV. Here the CDR3 reads CASSSGQLETQYF. CDR3 nucleotides: TGTGCCAGCAGCTCCGGCCAGCTAGAGACCCAGTACTTC.

The chain joins TRBV7-8 to TRBJ1-1, with a weak D call TRBD1 (6 bases). This CDR3 contains 16 residues. The germline V and J ends were trimmed by 3 bases and 0 bases, with 14 bases remaining between them. CDR1 and CDR2 from the germline V gene are SGHVS and FQNEAQ. DNA of the CDR3: TGTGCCAGCAGCTTGTCCGGGGGGCCGATGAACACTGAAGCTTTCTTT. Residues: CASSLSGGPMNTEAFF.

The V call is TRBV15, the J call TRBJ2-2; 9 bases match TRBD1. Germline V gives CDR1 LNHNV, CDR2 YYDKDF (reference sequence). Trimming took 0 bases from V and 3 from J; bases not matched to a gene: 5. The CDR3 is 17 residues long. CDR3 amino acids: CATSREPGQGYTGELFF. CDR3 coding DNA: TGTGCCACCAGCAGAGAACCGGGACAGGGATACACCGGGGAGCTGTTTTTT. The complete variable domain, with remaining parts taken from reference TRBV15 and TRBJ2-2, reads DAMVIQNPRYQVTQFGKPVTLSCSQTLNHNVMYWYQQKSSQAPKLLFHYYDKDFNNEADTPDNFQSRRPNTSFCFLDIRSPGLGDTAMYLCATSREPGQGYTGELFFGEGSRLTVL.

V and J are TRBV5-1 and TRBJ1-2; D remains unclear. V was pared by 0 bases and J by 2 bases, with 8 bases between. The CDR3 contains 14 residues. The germline CDR1 and CDR2 sequences are SGHRS and YFSETQ. The CDR3 region has the DNA TGCGCCAGCAGCTTGGGTCCGGACAACTATGGCTACACCTTC. Protein product: CASSLGPDNYGYTF.

V and J are TRBV4-3 and TRBJ2-7; a possible D gene is TRBD2 (5 bases). The V and J ends lost 1 base and 4 bases respectively, with 8 bases between them. This CDR3 contains 13 residues. Germline CDR1 LGHNA, CDR2 YSLEER. DNA for the CDR3: TGCGCCAGCAGCCAAGTCCGGGGATACGAGCAGTACTTC. Translation gives CASSQVRGYEQYF.

The rearrangement joins TRBV7-6 to TRBJ2-1, with 7 bases matching TRBD2. CDR3 length: 15 residues. With V trimmed by 0 bases and J by 2 bases, 1 base remained unmatched. Per the germline V gene, CDR1 is SGHVS and CDR2 is FNYEAQ. The CDR3 DNA sequence: TGTGCCAGCAGCTTAGCCGCGGGGGCCTACAATGAGCAGTTCTTC. Protein: CASSLAAGAYNEQFF.

This clone was detected a few times. The gene calls are TRBV29-1 and TRBJ1-1; D unresolved. V was trimmed by 6 bases and J by 0 bases, leaving 11 bases between them. Germline V gene lookup returns CDR1 SQVTM and CDR2 ANQGSEA. CDR3 length equals 13 residues. Here the CDR3 DNA reads TGCAGCGTCTCCCGGGATATGAACACTGAAGCTTTCTTT. Translated, it gives CSVSRDMNTEAFF.

The chain combines TRBV4-3 with TRBJ2-2; D remains unclear. The CDR3 is 16 amino acids. The germline V and J ends were trimmed by 0 bases and 2 bases, with 10 bases remaining between them. The germline V gene encodes CDR1 LGHNA and CDR2 YSLEER. The CDR3 spells CASSQEARLNTGELFF. CDR3 DNA: TGCGCCAGCAGCCAAGAGGCGAGGTTAAACACCGGGGAGCTGTTTTTT.

This chain joins TRBV7-9 and TRBJ2-5, with D possibly being TRBD1 or TRBD2 (5 bases each). V shed 5 bases and J shed 2 bases, with 15 bases lying between them. The CDR3 loop spans 15 amino acids. Germline CDR1 and CDR2: SEHNR and FQNEAQ (reference sequence). The CDR3 is CASSQGESTQETQYF. As DNA, the CDR3 is TGTGCCAGCAGCCAAGGGGAGTCCACTCAAGAGACCCAGTACTTC. The full variable domain, its missing parts supplied by reference TRBV7-9 and TRBJ2-5, is DTGVSQNPRHKITKRGQNVTFRCDPISEHNRLYWYRQTLGQGPEFLTYFQNEAQLEKSRLLSDRFSAERPKGSFSTLEIQRTEQGDSAMYLCASSQGESTQETQYFGPGTRLLVL.

The chain employs TRBV2 and TRBJ1-2; D perhaps matches TRBD1 (6 bases). CDR3 size: 14 residues. Germline V gene data show CDR1 as SNHLY and CDR2 as FYNNEI. V lost 6 bases, J lost 4 bases, and 15 bases lay in between. CDR3 sequence reads: CASRGGGIGYGYTF. CDR3 DNA: TGTGCCAGCAGAGGGGGGGGAATCGGCTATGGCTACACCTTC.